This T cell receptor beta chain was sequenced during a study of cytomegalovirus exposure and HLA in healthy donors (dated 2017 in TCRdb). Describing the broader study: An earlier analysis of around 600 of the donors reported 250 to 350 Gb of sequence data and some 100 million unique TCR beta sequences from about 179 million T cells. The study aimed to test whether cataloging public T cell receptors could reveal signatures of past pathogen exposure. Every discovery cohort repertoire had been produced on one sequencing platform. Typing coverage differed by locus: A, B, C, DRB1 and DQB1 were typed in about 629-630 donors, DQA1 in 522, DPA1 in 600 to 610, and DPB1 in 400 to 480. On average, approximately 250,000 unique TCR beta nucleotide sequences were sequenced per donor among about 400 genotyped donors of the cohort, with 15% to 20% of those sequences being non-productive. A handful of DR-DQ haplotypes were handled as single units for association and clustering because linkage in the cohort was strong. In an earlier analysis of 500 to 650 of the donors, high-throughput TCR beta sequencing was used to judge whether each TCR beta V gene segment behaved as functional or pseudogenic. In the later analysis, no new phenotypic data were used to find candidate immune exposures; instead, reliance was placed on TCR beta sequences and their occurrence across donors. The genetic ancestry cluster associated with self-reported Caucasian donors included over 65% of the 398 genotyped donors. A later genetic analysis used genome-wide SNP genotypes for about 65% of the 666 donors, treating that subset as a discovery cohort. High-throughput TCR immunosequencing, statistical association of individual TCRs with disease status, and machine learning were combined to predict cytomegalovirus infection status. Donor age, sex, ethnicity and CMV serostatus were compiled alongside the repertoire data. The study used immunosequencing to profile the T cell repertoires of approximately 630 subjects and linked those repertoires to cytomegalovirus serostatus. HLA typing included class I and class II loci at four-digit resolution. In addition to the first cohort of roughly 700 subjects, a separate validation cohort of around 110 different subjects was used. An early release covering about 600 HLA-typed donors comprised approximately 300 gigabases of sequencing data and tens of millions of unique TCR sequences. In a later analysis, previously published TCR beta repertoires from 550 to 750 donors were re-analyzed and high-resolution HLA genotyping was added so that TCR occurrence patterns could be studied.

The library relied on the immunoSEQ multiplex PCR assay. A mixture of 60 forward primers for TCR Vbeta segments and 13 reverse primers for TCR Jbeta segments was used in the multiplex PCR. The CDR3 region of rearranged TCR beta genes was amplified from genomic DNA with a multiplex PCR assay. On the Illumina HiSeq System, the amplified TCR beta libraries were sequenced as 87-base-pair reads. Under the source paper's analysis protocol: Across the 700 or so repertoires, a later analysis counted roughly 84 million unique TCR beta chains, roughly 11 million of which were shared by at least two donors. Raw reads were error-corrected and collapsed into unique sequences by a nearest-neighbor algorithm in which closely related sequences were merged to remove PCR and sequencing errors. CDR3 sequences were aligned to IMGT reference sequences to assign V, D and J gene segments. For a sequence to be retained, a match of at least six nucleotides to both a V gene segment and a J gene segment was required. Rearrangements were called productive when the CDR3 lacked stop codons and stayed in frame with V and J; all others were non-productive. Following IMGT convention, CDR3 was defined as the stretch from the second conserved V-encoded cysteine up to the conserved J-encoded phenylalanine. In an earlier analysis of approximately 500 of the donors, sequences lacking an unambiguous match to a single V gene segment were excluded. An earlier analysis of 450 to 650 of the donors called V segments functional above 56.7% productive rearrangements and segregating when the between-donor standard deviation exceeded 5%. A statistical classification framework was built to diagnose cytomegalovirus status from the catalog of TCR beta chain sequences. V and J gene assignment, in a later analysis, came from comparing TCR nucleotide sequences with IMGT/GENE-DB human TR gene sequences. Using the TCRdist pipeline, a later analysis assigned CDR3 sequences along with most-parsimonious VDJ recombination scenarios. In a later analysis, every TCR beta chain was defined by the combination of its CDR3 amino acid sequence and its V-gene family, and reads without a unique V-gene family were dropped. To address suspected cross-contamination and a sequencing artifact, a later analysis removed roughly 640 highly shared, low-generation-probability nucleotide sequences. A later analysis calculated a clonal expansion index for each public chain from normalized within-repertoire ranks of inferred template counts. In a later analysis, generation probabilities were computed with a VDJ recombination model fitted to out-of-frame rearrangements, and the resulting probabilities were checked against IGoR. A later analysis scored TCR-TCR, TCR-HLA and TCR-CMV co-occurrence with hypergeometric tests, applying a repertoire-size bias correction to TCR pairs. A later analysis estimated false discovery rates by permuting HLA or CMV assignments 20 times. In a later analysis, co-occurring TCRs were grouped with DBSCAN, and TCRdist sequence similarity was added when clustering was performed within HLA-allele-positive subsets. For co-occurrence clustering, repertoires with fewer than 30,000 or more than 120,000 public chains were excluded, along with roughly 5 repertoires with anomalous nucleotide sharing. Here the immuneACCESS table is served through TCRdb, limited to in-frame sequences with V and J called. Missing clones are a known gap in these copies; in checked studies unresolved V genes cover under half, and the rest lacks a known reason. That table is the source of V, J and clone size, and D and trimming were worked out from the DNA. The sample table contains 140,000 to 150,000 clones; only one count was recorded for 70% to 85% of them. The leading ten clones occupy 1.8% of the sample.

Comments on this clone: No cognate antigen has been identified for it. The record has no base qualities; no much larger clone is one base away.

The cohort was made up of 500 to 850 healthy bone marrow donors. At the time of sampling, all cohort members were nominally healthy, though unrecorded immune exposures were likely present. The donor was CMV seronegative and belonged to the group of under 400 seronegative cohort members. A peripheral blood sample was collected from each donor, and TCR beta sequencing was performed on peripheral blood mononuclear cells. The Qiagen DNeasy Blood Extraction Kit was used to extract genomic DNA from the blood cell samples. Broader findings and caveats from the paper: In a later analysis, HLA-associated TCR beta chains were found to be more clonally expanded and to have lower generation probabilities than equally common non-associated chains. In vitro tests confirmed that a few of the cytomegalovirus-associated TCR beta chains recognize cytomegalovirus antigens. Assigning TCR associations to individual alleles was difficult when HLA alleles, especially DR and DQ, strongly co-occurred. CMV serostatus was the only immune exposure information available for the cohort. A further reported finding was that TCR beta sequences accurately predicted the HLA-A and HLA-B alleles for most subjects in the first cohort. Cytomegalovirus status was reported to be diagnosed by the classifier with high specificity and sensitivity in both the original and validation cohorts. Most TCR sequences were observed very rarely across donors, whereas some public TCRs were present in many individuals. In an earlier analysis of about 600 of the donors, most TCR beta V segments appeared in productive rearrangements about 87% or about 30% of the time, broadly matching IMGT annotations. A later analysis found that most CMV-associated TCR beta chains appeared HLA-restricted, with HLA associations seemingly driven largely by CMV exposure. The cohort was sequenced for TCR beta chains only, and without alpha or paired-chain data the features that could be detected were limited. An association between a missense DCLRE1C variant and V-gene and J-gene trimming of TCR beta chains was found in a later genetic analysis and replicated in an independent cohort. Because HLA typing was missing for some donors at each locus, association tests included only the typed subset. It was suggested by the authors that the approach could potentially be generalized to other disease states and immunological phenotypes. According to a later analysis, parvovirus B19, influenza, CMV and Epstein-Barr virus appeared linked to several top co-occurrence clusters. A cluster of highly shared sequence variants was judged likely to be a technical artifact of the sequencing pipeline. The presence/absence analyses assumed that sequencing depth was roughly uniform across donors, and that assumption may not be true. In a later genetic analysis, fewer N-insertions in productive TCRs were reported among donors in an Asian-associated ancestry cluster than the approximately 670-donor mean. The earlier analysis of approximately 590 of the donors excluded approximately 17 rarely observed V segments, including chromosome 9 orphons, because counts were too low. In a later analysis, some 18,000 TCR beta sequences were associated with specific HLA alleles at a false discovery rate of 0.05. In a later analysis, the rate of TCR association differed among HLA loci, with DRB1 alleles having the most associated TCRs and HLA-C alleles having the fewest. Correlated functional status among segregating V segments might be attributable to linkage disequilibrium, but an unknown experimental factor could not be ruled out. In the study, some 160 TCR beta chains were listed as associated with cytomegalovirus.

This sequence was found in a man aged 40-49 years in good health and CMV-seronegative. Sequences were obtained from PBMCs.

The DNA sequence is as follows: TGTGCCAGCAGCCCCGGGACAGTTGAAGCTTTCTTT. Its translation reads: CASSPGTVEAFF. The rearrangement joined TRBV5-8 to TRBJ1-1, and 7 bases in between align with TRBD1. The germline V gene gives CDR1 as SGHTS and CDR2 as YDEGEE. Measured from the cysteine to the phenylalanine, the CDR3 is 12 residues long. Kept here is only the CDR3 DNA, which spans 36 bases and is read in frame from base 1. Trimming accounts for 4 bases at V and 7 bases at J, while the number of junction bases matched to no gene is 4.